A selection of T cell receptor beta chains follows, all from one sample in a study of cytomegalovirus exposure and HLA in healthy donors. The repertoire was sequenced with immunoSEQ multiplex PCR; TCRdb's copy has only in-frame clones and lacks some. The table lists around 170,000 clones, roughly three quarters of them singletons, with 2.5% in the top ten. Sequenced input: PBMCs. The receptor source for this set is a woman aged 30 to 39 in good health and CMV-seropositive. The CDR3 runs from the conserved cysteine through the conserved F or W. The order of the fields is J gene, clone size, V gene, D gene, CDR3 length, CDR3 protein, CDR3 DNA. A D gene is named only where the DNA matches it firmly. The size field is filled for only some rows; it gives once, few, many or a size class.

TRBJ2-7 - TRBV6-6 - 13 CASSYAGPGEQYF TGTGCCAGCAGTTACGCGGGGCCGGGGGAGCAGTACTTC
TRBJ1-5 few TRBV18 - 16 CASSPMAGVRNQPQHF TGTGCCAGCTCACCAATGGCAGGGGTCCGCAATCAGCCCCAGCATTTT
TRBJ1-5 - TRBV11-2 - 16 CASSLGPRGGNQPQHF TGTGCCAGCAGCTTAGGGCCCCGGGGAGGCAATCAGCCCCAGCATTTT
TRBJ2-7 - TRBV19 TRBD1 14 CASSRGQGLYEQYF TGTGCCAGTAGCCGGGGACAGGGTCTCTACGAGCAGTACTTC
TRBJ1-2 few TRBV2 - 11 CASREGLGYTF TGTGCCAGCAGGGAGGGGCTGGGCTACACCTTC
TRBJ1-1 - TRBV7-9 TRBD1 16 CASSPGGDRGGTEAFF TGTGCCAGCAGCCCAGGGGGGGACAGGGGAGGGACTGAAGCTTTCTTT
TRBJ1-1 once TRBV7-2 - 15 CASRPREVMNTEAFF TGTGCCAGCAGACCCCGGGAGGTCATGAACACTGAAGCTTTCTTT
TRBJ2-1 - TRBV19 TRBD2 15 CASSLAGGSLNEQFF TGTGCCAGTAGTTTAGCGGGGGGCTCACTCAACGAGCAGTTCTTC
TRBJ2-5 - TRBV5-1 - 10 CASPRETQYF TGCGCCAGCCCTAGGGAGACCCAGTACTTC
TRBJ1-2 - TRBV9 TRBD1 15 CASSEGDRGSYGYTF TGTGCCAGCAGCGAGGGGGACAGGGGAAGTTATGGCTACACCTTC
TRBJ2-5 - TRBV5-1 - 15 CASVLIQGRQETQYF TGCGCCAGCGTTTTAATACAGGGAAGGCAAGAGACCCAGTACTTC
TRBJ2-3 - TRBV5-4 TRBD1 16 CASSHPGQGIQDTQYF TGTGCCAGCAGTCACCCGGGACAGGGGATCCAAGATACGCAGTATTTT
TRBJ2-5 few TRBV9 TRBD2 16 CASSAPERGGIETQYF TGTGCCAGCAGCGCCCCCGAGCGGGGTGGCATAGAGACCCAGTACTTC
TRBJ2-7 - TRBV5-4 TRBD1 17 CASSTGQGRPNSYEQYF TGTGCCAGCAGCACGGGACAGGGGAGGCCCAACTCCTACGAGCAGTACTTC
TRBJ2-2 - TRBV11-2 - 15 CASSLGGGRTGELFF TGTGCCAGCAGCTTAGGGGGCGGTCGTACCGGGGAGCTGTTTTTT
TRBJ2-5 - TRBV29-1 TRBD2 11 CTIGGAQTQYF TGCACCATCGGGGGGGCTCAGACCCAGTACTTC
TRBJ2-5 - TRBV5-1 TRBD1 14 CASSGTGGSETQYF TGCGCCAGCAGCGGGACAGGGGGTTCAGAGACCCAGTACTTC
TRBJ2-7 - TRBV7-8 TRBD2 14 CASSLERGSYEQYF TGTGCCAGCAGCTTAGAGCGGGGATCCTACGAGCAGTACTTC
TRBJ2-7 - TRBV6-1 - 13 CASRGGGSYEQYF TGTGCCAGCAGAGGGGGGGGGAGTTACGAGCAGTACTTC
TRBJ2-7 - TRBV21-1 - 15 CASRGQGTHHHEQYF TGTGCCAGCAGAGGACAGGGGACTCATCACCACGAGCAGTACTTC
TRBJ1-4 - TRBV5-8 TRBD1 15 CASSLSGGSNEKLFF TGTGCCAGCAGCTTGTCAGGGGGCTCTAATGAAAAACTGTTTTTT
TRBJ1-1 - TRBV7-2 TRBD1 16 CASSLGTGFSNTEAFF TGTGCCAGCAGCTTAGGGACAGGCTTTTCGAACACTGAAGCTTTCTTT
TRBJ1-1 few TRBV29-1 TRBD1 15 CSVRVRGRNGTEAFF TGCAGCGTTAGGGTCAGGGGGCGCAACGGCACTGAAGCTTTCTTT
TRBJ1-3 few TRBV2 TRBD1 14 CASRPGTGGNTIYF TGTGCCAGCAGGCCAGGGACAGGGGGAAACACCATATATTTT
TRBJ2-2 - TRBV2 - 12 CASSEGGGELFF TGTGCCAGCAGTGAAGGAGGGGGGGAGCTGTTTTTT
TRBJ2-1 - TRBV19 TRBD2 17 CASSSGVGLAVGNEQFF TGTGCCAGTAGTTCCGGGGTTGGGCTAGCGGTGGGCAATGAGCAGTTCTTC
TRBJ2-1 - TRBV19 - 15 CASSISGTGSNEQFF TGTGCCAGTAGTATTTCCGGAACGGGGAGCAATGAGCAGTTCTTC
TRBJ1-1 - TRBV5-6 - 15 CASSLGVTGSTEAFF TGTGCCAGCAGCTTGGGTGTAACAGGTAGCACTGAAGCTTTCTTT
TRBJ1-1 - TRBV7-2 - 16 CASSFRGTTMNTEAFF TGTGCCAGCAGCTTTCGGGGGACGACAATGAACACTGAAGCTTTCTTT
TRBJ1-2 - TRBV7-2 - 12 CASSFQNYGYTF TGTGCCAGCAGCTTCCAAAACTATGGCTACACCTTC
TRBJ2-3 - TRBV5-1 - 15 CASSPGTFYTDTQYF TGCGCCAGCAGCCCCGGGACATTTTATACAGATACGCAGTATTTT
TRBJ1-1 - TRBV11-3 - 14 CASSFPAEPAEAFF TGTGCCAGCAGCTTTCCCGCGGAACCTGCTGAAGCTTTCTTT
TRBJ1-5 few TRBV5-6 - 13 CASSLTSGQPQHF TGTGCCAGCAGCTTGACAAGTGGCCAGCCCCAGCATTTT
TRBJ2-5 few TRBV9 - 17 CASSVGASKRGQETQYF TGTGCCAGCAGCGTAGGGGCGTCCAAAAGGGGCCAAGAGACCCAGTACTTC
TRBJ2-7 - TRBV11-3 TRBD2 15 CASSFRLAGGHEQYF TGTGCCAGCAGCTTCCGACTAGCGGGGGGCCACGAGCAGTACTTC
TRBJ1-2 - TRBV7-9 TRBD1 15 CASSSRDRGPGGYTF TGTGCCAGCAGCTCCCGGGACAGGGGACCGGGGGGCTACACCTTC
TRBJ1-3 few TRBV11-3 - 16 CASSPRQRRSGNTIYF TGTGCCAGCAGTCCCAGGCAGCGGCGTTCTGGAAACACCATATATTTT
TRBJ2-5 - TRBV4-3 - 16 CASSPLGGGALETQYF TGCGCCAGCAGCCCCCTTGGAGGGGGGGCGCTGGAGACCCAGTACTTC
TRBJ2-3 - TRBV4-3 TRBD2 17 CASSQSSGRGAADTQYF TGCGCCAGCAGCCAATCATCGGGGCGGGGGGCAGCAGATACGCAGTATTTT
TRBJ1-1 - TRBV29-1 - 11 CSVEGQAEAFF TGCAGCGTTGAGGGGCAAGCCGAAGCTTTCTTT
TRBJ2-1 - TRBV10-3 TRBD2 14 CAISGGADYNEQFF TGTGCCATAAGCGGGGGGGCTGACTACAATGAGCAGTTCTTC
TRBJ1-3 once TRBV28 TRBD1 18 CASSWMVPRDRHRNTIYF TGTGCCAGCAGTTGGATGGTTCCCCGGGACAGACACCGGAACACCATATATTTT
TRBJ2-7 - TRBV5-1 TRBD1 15 CASSRGQAAIYEQYF TGCGCCAGCAGCCGAGGACAGGCGGCCATCTACGAGCAGTACTTC
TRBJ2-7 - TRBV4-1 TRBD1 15 CASSQAGTGSYEQYF TGCGCCAGCAGCCAAGCCGGGACAGGCTCCTACGAGCAGTACTTC
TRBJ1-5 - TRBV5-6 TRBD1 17 CASSLRTGPSSNQPQHF TGTGCCAGCAGCTTGAGGACAGGACCTTCTAGCAATCAGCCCCAGCATTTT
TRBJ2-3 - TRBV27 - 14 CASSLVRGTDTQYF TGTGCCAGCAGTTTAGTCAGGGGCACAGATACGCAGTATTTT
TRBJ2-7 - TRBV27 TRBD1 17 CASSSNKPPGTAYEQYF TGTGCCAGCAGTTCCAACAAACCTCCAGGGACAGCCTACGAGCAGTACTTC